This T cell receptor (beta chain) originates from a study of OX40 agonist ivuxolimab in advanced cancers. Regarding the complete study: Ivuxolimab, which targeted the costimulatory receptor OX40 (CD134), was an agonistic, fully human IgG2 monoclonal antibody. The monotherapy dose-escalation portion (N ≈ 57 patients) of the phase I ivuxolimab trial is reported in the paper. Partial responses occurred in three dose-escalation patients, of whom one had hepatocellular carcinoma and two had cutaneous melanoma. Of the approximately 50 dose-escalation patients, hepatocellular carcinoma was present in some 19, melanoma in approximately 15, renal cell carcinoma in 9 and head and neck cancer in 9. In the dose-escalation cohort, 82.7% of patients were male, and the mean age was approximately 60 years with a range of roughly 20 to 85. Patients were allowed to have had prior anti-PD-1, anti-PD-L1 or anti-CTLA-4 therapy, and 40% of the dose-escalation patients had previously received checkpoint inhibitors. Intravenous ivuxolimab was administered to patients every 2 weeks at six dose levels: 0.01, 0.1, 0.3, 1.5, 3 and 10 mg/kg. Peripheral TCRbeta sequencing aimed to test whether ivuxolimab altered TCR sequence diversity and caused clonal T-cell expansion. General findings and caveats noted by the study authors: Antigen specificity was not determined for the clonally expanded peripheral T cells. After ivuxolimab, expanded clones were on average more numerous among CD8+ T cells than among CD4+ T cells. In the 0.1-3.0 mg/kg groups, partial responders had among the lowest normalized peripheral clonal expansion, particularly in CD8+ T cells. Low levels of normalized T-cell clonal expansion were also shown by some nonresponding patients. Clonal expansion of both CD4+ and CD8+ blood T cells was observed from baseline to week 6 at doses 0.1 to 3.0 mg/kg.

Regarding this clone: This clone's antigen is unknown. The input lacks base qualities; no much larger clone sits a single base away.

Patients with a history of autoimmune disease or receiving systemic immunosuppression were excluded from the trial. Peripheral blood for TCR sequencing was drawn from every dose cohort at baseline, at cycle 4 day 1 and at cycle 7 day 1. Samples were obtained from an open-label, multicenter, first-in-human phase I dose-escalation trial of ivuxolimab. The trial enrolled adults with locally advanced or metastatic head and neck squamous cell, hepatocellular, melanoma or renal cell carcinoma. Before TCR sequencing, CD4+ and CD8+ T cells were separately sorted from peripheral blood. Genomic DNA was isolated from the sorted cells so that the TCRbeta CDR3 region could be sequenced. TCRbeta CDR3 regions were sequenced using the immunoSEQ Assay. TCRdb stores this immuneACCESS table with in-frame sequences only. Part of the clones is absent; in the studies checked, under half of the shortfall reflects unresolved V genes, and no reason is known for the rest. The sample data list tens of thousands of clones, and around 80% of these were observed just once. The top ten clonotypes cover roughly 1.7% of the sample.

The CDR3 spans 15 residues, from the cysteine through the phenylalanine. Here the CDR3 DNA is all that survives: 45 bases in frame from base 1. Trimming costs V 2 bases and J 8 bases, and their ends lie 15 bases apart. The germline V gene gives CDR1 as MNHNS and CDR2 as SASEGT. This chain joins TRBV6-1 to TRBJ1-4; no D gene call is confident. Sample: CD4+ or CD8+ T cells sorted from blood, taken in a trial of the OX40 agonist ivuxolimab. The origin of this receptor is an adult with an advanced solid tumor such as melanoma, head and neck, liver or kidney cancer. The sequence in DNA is TGTGCCAGCAGTGAATCTATGGCTGTGTTCGAAAAACTGTTTTTT. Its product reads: CASSESMAVFEKLFF.